This T cell receptor beta chain originates from a study of blood T cells in healthy people across ages (dated by TCRdb to between 2014 and 2016). Study-wide context: In model experiments, template switching captured roughly one uniquely barcoded TCR beta cDNA molecule for every two T cells. To track age-related changes in TCR beta repertoire diversity, the study relied on deep sequencing normalized with unique cDNA molecular identifiers. Donors were grouped into four age groups: young (average 16 years), middle-aged (around 39), aged (approximately 67) and long-lived (less than 85). To avoid experimental bias, donors of different ages were randomly spread across the sequencing lanes. Using the same blood draw, the study looked at two additional independent replicas of 1 million unique cDNA reads for two donors, one aged 18 to 30 and the other aged 80 or older.

This clonotype was found a few times. No antigen is known for it. Base-call qualities are not available, and no considerably larger clone is one nucleotide away. CDR1 ENHRY and CDR2 SYGVKD are derived from the germline V gene. The CDR3 contains 13 residues, cysteine and phenylalanine counted. Of all the DNA, just the CDR3 is kept, 39 bases in frame from base 1. V lost 10 bases and J lost 1 base; the stretch between them is 13 bases long. The library was produced with 5' RACE. Sequencing used an Illumina HiSeq 2500. A second PCR of roughly 6 to 11 cycles was performed with a sample-barcoded 5' primer and a J-beta primer mix. Each TCR beta cDNA molecule received a unique molecular identifier from a template-switch 5' adaptor carrying 12 random nucleotides. Each sample yielded at least 3 million CDR3-containing paired-end reads. All of the RNA was converted into first-strand cDNA using the Mint cDNA synthesis kit, with a TRBC-specific oligonucleotide serving as the primer. Following uracil-DNA glycosylase treatment, a first 18-cycle PCR with universal primers M1SS and BC2_uni_R was performed on all cDNA. The authors' pipeline ran thus. For normalization, 1 million high-quality reads, each with a distinct molecular identifier, were randomly selected from each sample. Reads with shared molecular identifiers were discarded instead of being binned into consensus sequences. MiTCR, run with a Q25 quality threshold and the strictest error-elimination algorithm, handled CDR3 identification, clonotype clustering and error correction. A nonparametric unseen species model with Euler transformation was used to estimate a lower bound on total TCR beta diversity. The public reads were reanalyzed by TCRdb: fastp trimming at Q25, MiXCR alignment, in-frame beta chains only. One record per CDR3 amino acid sequence lists the most common genes and DNA. The V and J calls and clone size come from TCRdb's table, not from the authors' own analysis. The table for this sample lists over 950,000 distinct CDR3 sequences; about 51% of them were counted only once. The top ten hold 20% to 25% of the sample.

Donors were 40 or so systemically healthy Caucasian individuals from Russia aged roughly 6 to 95 years. Each donor gave about 9.7 milliliters of peripheral blood, drawn into EDTA-treated Vacutainer tubes. PBMCs were isolated by Ficoll-Paque density-gradient centrifugation, with at least 6 million obtained per sample. Total RNA was extracted from PBMCs with Trizol reagent, with at least 6 micrograms obtained per sample. For every donor, an aliquot of PBMCs went through flow cytometry to measure the percentages of naive CD45RAhigh/CD27high T cells. Results and caveats for the whole study, not just this receptor: Estimates of total diversity from one million sequenced T cells were regarded as lower bounds and underestimates. Observed TCR beta diversity per million T cells fell roughly linearly with age, and a significant reduction was already apparent by age around 40. Compared with the aged group, the long-lived group had more naive CD4+ T cells, fewer expanded clones and increased TCR diversity, a pattern suggesting age selection. Because donor CMV infection status was unknown, age-related changes in expanded clonotypes were potentially confounded. A strong correlation was found between observed TCR beta diversity and the percentage of naive T cells measured by flow cytometry. Conclusive comparison of naive and antigen-experienced compartments was prevented by the profiling of bulk unsorted PBMCs.

The chain links TRBV10-3 with TRBJ1-1, with TRBD1 tentatively as D gene (6 bases match). The clonotype was recovered from a woman between 55 and 75 years old in good health. Specimen: blood. The nucleotide sequence is given as TGTGCCACCTCAGGGGAGGGGAACACTGAAGCTTTCTTT. Its translation reads: CATSGEGNTEAFF.